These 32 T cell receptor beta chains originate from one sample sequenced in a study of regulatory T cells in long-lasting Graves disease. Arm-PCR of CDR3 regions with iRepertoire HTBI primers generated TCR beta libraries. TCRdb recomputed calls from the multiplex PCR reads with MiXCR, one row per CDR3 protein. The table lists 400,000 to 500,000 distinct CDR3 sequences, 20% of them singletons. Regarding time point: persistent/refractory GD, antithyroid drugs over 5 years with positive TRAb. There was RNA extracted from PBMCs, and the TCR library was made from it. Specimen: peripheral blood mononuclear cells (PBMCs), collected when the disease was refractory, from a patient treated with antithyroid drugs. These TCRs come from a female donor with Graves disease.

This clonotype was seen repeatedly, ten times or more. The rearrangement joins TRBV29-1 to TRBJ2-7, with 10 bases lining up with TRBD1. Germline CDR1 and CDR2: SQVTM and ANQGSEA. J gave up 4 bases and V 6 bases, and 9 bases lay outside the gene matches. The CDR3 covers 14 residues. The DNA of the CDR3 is TGCAGCGTGGGGGGGACAGGGGATGGTTACGAGCAGTACTTC. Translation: CSVGGTGDGYEQYF.

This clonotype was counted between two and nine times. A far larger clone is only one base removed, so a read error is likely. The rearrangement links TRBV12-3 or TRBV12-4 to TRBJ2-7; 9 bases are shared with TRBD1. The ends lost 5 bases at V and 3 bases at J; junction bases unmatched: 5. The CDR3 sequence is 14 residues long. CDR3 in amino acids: CASSAGTGFYEQYF. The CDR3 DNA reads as TGTGCCAGCAGTGCCGGGACAGGGTTCTACGAGCAGTACTTC.

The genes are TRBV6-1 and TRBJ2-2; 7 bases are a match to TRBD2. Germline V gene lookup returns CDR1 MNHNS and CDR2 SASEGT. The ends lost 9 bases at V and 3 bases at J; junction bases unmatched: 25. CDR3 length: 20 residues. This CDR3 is CASTQPLPGLGSGDTGELFF. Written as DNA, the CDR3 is TGTGCCAGTACCCAACCCTTACCGGGACTCGGGAGCGGGGACACCGGGGAGCTGTTTTTT.

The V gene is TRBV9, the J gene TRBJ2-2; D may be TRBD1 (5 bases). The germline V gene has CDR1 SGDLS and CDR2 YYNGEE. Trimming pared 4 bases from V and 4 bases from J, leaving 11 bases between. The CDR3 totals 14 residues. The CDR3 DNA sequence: TGTGCCAGCAGCCTCCGACAGAGCACCGGGGAGCTGTTTTTT. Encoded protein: CASSLRQSTGELFF. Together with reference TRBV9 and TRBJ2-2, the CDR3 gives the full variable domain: DSGVTQTPKHLITATGQRVTLRCSPRSGDLSVYWYQQSLDQGLQFLIQYYNGEERAKGNILERFSAQQFPDLHSELNLSSLELGDSALYFCASSLRQSTGELFFGEGSRLTVL.

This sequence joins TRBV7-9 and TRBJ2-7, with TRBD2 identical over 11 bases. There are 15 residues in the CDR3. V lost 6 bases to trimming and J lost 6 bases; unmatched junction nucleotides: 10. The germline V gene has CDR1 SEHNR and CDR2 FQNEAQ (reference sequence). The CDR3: CASRTSGATPGEQYF. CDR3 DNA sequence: TGTGCCAGCAGGACTAGCGGGGCTACCCCTGGCGAGCAGTACTTC.

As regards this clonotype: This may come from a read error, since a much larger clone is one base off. This CDR3 reads CATSDPTGAGRNEQYF. The CDR3 DNA follows: TGTGCCACCAGTGATCCCACCGGGGCAGGGAGGAACGAGCAGTACTTC. V usage is TRBV24-1 and J usage is TRBJ2-7; the D gene is possibly TRBD2 (6 bases). From germline, CDR1 is KGHDR and CDR2 SFDVKD. Trimming removed 3 bases at V and 5 bases at J, with 19 bases between. The CDR3 extends over 16 amino acids.

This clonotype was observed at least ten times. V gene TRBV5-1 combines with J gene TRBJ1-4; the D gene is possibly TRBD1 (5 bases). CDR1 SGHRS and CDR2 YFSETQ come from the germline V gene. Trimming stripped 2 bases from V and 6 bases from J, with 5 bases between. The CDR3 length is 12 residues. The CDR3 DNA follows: TGCGCCAGCAGCTTAGGGGATGAAAAACTGTTTTTT. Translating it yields CASSLGDEKLFF.

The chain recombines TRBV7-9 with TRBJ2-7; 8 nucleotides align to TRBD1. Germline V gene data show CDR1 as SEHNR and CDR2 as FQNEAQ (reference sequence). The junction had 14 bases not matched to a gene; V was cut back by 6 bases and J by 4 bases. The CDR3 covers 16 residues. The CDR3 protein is CASSSSGDRSLYEQYF. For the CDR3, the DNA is TGTGCCAGCAGTTCCTCCGGGGACAGGAGCCTTTACGAGCAGTACTTC.

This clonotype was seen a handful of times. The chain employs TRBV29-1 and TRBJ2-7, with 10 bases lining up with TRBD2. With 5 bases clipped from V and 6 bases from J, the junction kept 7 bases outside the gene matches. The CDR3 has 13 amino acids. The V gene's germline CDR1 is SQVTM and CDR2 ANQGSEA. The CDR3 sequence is CSVSGLARGEQYF. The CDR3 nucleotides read TGCAGCGTTTCGGGACTAGCGAGGGGCGAGCAGTACTTC.

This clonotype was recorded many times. CDR3 region: CASSYKRAATGMRETQYF. The CDR3 DNA is TGTGCCAGCAGCTACAAGCGGGCGGCTACAGGGATGAGGGAGACCCAGTACTTC. V usage is TRBV7-9 and J usage is TRBJ2-5, with D possibly being TRBD1 or TRBD2 (6 bases each). This CDR3 is 18 amino acids long. Per germline, CDR1 SEHNR and CDR2 FQNEAQ (reference sequence). Deletions cut 4 bases from V and 5 bases from J, with 26 bases between.

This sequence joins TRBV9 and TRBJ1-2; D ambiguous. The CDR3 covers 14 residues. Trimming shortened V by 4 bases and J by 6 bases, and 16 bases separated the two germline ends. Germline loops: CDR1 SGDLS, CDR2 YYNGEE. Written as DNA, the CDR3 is TGTGCCAGCAGCCCCAGTGGGAGGGATGATGGCTACACCTTC. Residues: CASSPSGRDDGYTF.

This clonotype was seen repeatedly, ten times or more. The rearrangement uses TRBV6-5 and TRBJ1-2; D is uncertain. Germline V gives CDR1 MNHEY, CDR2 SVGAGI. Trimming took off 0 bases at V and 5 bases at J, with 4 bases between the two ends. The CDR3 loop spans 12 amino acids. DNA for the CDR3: TGTGCCAGCAGTTACTCCCGGTATGGCTACACCTTC. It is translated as CASSYSRYGYTF.

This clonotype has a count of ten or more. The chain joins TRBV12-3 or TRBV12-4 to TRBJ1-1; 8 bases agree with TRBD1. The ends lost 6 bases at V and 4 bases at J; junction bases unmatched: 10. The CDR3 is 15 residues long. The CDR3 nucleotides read TGTGCCAGCAGCCCTCCGACAGGGGTTGGCACTGAAGCTTTCTTT. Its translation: CASSPPTGVGTEAFF.

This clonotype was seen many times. CDR3 amino acids: CASSETVNYGYTF. DNA for the CDR3: TGTGCCAGCAGTGAGACGGTAAACTATGGCTACACCTTC. The V and J genes are TRBV28 and TRBJ1-2; no clear D. CDR1 MDHEN and CDR2 SYDVKM come from the germline V gene. The CDR3 sequence is 13 residues long. V lost 5 bases and J 2 bases, leaving 9 bases between the germline ends.

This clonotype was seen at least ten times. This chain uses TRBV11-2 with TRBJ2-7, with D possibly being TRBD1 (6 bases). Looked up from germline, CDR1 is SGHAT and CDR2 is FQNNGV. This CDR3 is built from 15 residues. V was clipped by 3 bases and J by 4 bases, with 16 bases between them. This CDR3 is CASSFLRDNSYEQYF. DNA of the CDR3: TGTGCCAGCAGCTTCCTTCGGGACAATTCATACGAGCAGTACTTC.

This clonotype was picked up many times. The CDR3 loop reads CASSLIGSNQPQHF. CDR3 nucleotide sequence: TGTGCCAGCAGTTTAATAGGTAGCAATCAGCCCCAGCATTTT. This chain links TRBV27 with TRBJ1-5; D gene unclear. Germline V gene data show CDR1 as MNHEY and CDR2 as SMNVEV (reference sequence). There are 14 residues in the CDR3. V was clipped by 2 bases and J by 0 bases, with 5 bases between them.

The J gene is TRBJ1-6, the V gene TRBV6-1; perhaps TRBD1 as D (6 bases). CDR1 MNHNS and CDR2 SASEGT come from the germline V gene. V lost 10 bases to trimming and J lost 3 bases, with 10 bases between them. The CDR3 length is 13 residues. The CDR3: CATRDIYNSPLHF. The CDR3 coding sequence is TGTGCCACCCGGGACATCTATAATTCACCCCTCCACTTT.

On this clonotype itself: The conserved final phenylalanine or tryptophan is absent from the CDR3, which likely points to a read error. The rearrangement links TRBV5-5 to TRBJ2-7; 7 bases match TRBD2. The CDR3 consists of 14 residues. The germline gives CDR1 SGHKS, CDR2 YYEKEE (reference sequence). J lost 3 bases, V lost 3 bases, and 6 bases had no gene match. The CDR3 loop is CASSWLAGDYEQYS. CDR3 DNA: TGTGCCAGCAGCTGGTTAGCGGGTGACTACGAGCAGTACTCC.

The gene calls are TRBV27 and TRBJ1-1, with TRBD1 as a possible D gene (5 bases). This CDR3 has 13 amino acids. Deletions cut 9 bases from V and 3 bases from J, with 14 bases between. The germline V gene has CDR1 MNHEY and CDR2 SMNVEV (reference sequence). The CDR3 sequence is CASYHGGDTEAFF. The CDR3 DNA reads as TGTGCCAGTTACCACGGGGGTGACACTGAAGCTTTCTTT.

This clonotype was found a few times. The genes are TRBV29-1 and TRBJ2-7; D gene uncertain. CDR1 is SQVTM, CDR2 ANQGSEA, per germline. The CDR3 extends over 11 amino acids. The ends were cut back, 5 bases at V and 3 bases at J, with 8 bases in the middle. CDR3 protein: CSVRVVYEQYF. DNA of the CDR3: TGCAGCGTTAGAGTAGTCTACGAGCAGTACTTC.

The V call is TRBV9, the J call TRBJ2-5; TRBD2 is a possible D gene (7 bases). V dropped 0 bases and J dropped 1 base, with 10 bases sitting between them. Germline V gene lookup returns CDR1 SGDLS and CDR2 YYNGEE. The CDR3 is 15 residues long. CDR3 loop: CASSVAGGRQETQYF. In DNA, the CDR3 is TGTGCCAGCAGCGTAGCCGGGGGGCGCCAAGAGACCCAGTACTTC.

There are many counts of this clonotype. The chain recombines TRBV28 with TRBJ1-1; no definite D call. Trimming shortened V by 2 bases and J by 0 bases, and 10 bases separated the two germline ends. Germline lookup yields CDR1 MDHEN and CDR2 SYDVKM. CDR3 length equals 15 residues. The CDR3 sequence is CASSLTPDLNTEAFF. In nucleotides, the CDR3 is TGTGCCAGCAGTTTAACGCCAGACTTGAACACTGAAGCTTTCTTT.

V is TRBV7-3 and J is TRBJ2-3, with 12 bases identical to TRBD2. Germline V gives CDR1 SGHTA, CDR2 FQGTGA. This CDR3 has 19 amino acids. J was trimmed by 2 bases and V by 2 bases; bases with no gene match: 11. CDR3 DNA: TGTGCCAGCAGCTTAGTGTCCGGACTAGCGGGACTCACCACAGATACGCAGTATTTT. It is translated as CASSLVSGLAGLTTDTQYF. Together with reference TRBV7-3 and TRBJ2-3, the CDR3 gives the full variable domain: GAGVSQTPSNKVTEKGKYVELRCDPISGHTALYWYRQSLGQGPEFLIYFQGTGAADDSGLPNDRFFAVRPEGSVSTLKIQRTERGDSAVYLCASSLVSGLAGLTTDTQYFGPGTRLTVL.

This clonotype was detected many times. The CDR3 DNA follows: TGTGCCAGCAGCTTAATGAGTTTGGGTAATTCACCCCTCCACTTT. Translating it yields CASSLMSLGNSPLHF. The J gene is TRBJ1-6, the V gene TRBV7-2, with D unclear. Trimming pared 2 bases from V and 6 bases from J, leaving 11 bases between. Germline CDR1 is SGHTA and CDR2 is FQGNSA. CDR3 length: 15 amino acids.

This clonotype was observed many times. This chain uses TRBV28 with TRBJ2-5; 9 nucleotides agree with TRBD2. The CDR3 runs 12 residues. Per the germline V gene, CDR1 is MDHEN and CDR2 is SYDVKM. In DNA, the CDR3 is TGTGCTAGCGGGAGACTCCAAGAGACCCAGTACTTC. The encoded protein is CASGRLQETQYF.

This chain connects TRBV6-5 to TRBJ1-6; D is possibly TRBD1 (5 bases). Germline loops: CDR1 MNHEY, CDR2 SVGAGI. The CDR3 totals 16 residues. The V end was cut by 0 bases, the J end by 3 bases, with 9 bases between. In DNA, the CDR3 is TGTGCCAGCAGTTACTCGCAGGGTTACTATAATTCACCCCTCCACTTT. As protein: CASSYSQGYYNSPLHF.

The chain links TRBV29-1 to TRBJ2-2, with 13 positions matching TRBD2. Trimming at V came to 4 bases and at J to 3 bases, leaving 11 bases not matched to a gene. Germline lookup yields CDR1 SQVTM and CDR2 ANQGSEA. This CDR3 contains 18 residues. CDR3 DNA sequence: TGCAGCGTTGGGGCCCCTGCACTAGCGGGAGGGTACACCGGGGAGCTGTTTTTT. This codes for CSVGAPALAGGYTGELFF.

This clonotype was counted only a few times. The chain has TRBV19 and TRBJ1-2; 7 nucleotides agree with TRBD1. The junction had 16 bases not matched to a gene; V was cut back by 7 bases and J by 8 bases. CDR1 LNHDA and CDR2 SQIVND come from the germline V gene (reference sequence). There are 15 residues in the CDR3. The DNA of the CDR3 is TGTGCCAGTACGGGTCGCTGGACAGGTGCTGACGGCTACACCTTC. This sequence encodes CASTGRWTGADGYTF.

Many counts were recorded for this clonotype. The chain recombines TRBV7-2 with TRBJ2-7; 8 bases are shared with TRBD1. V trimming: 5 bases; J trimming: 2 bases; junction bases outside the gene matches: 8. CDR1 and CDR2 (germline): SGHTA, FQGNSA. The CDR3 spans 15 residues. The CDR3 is CASSPPNRGTYEQYF. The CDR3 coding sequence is TGTGCCAGCAGCCCCCCAAACAGGGGGACCTACGAGCAGTACTTC.

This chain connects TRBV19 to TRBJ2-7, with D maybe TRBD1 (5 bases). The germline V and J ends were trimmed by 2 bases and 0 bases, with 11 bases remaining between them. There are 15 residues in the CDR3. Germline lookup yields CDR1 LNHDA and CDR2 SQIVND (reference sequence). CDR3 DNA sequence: TGTGCCAGTAGTATAAGGCCAGGGAACTCCTACGAGCAGTACTTC. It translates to CASSIRPGNSYEQYF.

The CDR3 is CASSPRAGGSSYEQYF. The CDR3 DNA reads TGCGCCAGCAGCCCTCGGGCAGGGGGAAGCTCCTACGAGCAGTACTTC. The V call is TRBV4-1, the J call TRBJ2-7; the match to TRBD1 covers 7 bases. The length of the CDR3 is 16 residues. Germline values: CDR1 MGHRA, CDR2 YSYEKL. J was trimmed by 0 bases and V by 4 bases; bases with no gene match: 9.

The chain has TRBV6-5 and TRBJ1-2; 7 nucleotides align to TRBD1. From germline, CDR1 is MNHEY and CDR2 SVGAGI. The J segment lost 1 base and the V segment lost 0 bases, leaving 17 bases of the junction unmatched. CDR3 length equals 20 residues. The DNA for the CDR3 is TGTGCCAGCAGTTACTCTTCCTCAAACCCCCCAGGGGGGGATAACTATGGCTACACCTTC. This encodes CASSYSSSNPPGGDNYGYTF.